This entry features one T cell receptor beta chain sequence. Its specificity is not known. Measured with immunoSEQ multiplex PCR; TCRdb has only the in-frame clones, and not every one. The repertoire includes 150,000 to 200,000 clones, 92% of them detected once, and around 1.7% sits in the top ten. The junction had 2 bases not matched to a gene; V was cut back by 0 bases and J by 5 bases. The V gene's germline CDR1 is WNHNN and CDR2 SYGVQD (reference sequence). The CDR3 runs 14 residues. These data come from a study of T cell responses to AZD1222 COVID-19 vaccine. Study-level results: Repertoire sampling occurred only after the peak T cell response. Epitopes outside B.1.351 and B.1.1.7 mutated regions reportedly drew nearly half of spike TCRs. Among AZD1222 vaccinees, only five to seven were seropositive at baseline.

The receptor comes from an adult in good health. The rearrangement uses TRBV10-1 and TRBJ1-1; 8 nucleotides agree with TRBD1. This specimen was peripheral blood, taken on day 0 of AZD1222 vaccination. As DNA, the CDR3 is TGCGCCAGCAGTGAGTCCGACAGGGGTACTGAAGCTTTCTTT. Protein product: CASSESDRGTEAFF.